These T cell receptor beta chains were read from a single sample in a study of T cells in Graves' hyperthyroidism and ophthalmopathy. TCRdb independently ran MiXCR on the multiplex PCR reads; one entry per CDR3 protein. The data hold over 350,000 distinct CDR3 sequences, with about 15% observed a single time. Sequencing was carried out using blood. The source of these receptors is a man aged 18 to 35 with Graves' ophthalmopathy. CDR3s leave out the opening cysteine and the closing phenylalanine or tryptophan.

cdr3_aa: ASSPEISDRGRNTEAF
v_call: TRBV5-1
cdr3_length: 16

cdr3_aa: ASSAQGQGDREQY
v_call: TRBV6-1
cdr3_length: 13

cdr3_aa: ASNSDGTETQY
v_call: TRBV7-9
cdr3_length: 11

cdr3_aa: SVDIAGLSTDTQY
v_call: TRBV29-1
cdr3_length: 13

cdr3_aa: ASSIGRRVQETQY
v_call: TRBV19
cdr3_length: 13

cdr3_aa: SAPLGGGLSYEQY
v_call: TRBV20-1
cdr3_length: 13

cdr3_aa: ASSPAVGTGTYEQY
v_call: TRBV11-2
cdr3_length: 14

cdr3_aa: SVDGTGHEQY
v_call: TRBV29-1
cdr3_length: 10

cdr3_aa: ASSPSAGELANEQF
v_call: TRBV7-3
cdr3_length: 14

cdr3_aa: AWGTMGTEAF
v_call: TRBV30
cdr3_length: 10

cdr3_aa: ATRDTSNTGELF
v_call: TRBV15
cdr3_length: 12

cdr3_aa: ASSFDPRGRETQY
v_call: TRBV7-9
cdr3_length: 13

cdr3_aa: ASSTQGRPPVNTEAF
v_call: TRBV7-2
cdr3_length: 15

cdr3_aa: ASLEAARGLREQF
v_call: TRBV2
cdr3_length: 13

cdr3_aa: ASSTEGQSYEQY
v_call: TRBV4-2
cdr3_length: 12

cdr3_aa: SVDGVRYNEQF
v_call: TRBV29-1
cdr3_length: 11

cdr3_aa: ASSLDRDRDSEQY
v_call: TRBV5-1
cdr3_length: 13

cdr3_aa: ASSFTAGGGTGELF
v_call: TRBV27
cdr3_length: 14

cdr3_aa: SASGGDTHTEAF
v_call: TRBV20-1
cdr3_length: 12

cdr3_aa: ASSFGTGSPEAF
v_call: TRBV7-9
cdr3_length: 12

cdr3_aa: ASSVGIGLEQF
v_call: TRBV7-9
cdr3_length: 11

cdr3_aa: ASSPGLADAYEQY
v_call: TRBV5-8
cdr3_length: 13

cdr3_aa: ATSDPGLLYNEQF
v_call: TRBV24-1
cdr3_length: 13

cdr3_aa: NRPREVNYGYT
v_call: TRBV29-1
cdr3_length: 11

cdr3_aa: AISNGHMNTEAF
v_call: TRBV12-3/TRBV12-4
cdr3_length: 12

cdr3_aa: ASSTRVGPLSYNEQF
v_call: TRBV11-2
cdr3_length: 15

cdr3_aa: SVEDGYSFTYEQY
v_call: TRBV29-1
cdr3_length: 13

cdr3_aa: ASSPLSGNEQF
v_call: TRBV4-2
cdr3_length: 11

cdr3_aa: SASTTGTGMTDTQY
v_call: TRBV20-1
cdr3_length: 14

cdr3_aa: ASSPTYPGSPLH
v_call: TRBV2
cdr3_length: 12

cdr3_aa: ASSTDKGNQPQH
v_call: TRBV6-2/TRBV6-3
cdr3_length: 12

cdr3_aa: ASSQDRGGSEKLF
v_call: TRBV4-1
cdr3_length: 13

cdr3_aa: ASRGTSGGLYNEQF
v_call: TRBV6-1
cdr3_length: 14

cdr3_aa: ASSPKLNSQQY
v_call: TRBV7-8
cdr3_length: 11

cdr3_aa: ASSVAVYNEQF
v_call: TRBV9
cdr3_length: 11

cdr3_aa: ASSVDPSDTGELF
v_call: TRBV9
cdr3_length: 13

cdr3_aa: ASSPYPGAKETQY
v_call: TRBV5-8
cdr3_length: 13

cdr3_aa: PQALDYYEQY
v_call: TRBV12-3/TRBV12-4
cdr3_length: 10

cdr3_aa: ASSPRQGSGFNQPQH
v_call: TRBV7-9
cdr3_length: 15

cdr3_aa: SARDLSRAVDEQY
v_call: TRBV20-1
cdr3_length: 13

cdr3_aa: ASRPGTSGVNEQF
v_call: TRBV5-1
cdr3_length: 13

cdr3_aa: ASSEAPLDDPTYEQY
v_call: TRBV6-1
cdr3_length: 15

cdr3_aa: ASSAGLAGGPPSYEQY
v_call: TRBV13
cdr3_length: 16

cdr3_aa: ASSRPTEYTEAF
v_call: TRBV7-9
cdr3_length: 12

cdr3_aa: ASSISLRQRNYGYT
v_call: TRBV19
cdr3_length: 14

cdr3_aa: ASSPRLAGAGEQY
v_call: TRBV7-9
cdr3_length: 13

cdr3_aa: ASSLGGVPEQF
v_call: TRBV5-1
cdr3_length: 11

cdr3_aa: ASSQERLATDTQY
v_call: TRBV4-1
cdr3_length: 13

cdr3_aa: ASSYSPTSAGELF
v_call: TRBV6-6
cdr3_length: 13

cdr3_aa: ASMVRRGSYEQY
v_call: TRBV27
cdr3_length: 12

cdr3_aa: SAKTGLSTDTQY
v_call: TRBV20-1
cdr3_length: 12

cdr3_aa: ASSIAGTGAYNEQF
v_call: TRBV19
cdr3_length: 14

cdr3_aa: ASSPEPTTDTQY
v_call: TRBV5-1
cdr3_length: 12

cdr3_aa: ASSYFGPDGYT
v_call: TRBV5-6
cdr3_length: 11

cdr3_aa: ASSRIYEQY
v_call: TRBV7-2
cdr3_length: 9

cdr3_aa: SVVGGTGNEQY
v_call: TRBV29-1
cdr3_length: 11

cdr3_aa: ASRAGLGANVLT
v_call: TRBV27
cdr3_length: 12

cdr3_aa: ASSPRGLANFGIQY
v_call: TRBV9
cdr3_length: 14

cdr3_aa: ASSLRDYEQY
v_call: TRBV7-8
cdr3_length: 10